This TCR beta chain was sequenced during a study of healthy donors' naive CD4 and CD8 T cells. Study conclusions and caveats: Possible naive T cell homeostatic proliferation bias remained unaddressed.

Naive T cells were sorted: CD4+CD8-CD45RO-CD45RA+ for CD4+, CD8+CD4-CD45RA+CD27bright for CD8+. TCR libraries were built from about 0.55 ug of total RNA by linear amplification. TCRdb processed the reads anew with MiXCR; each CDR3 protein has one entry. Of 200,000 or so distinct CDR3 sequences in the sample, about 74% were seen once. A remark on this clonotype: Antigen specificity is unknown.

Sequenced input: naive CD4+ and CD8+ T cells sorted from blood, pooled from several donors. The origin of this receptor is a pool of human donors in good health; the sample pools cells from several healthy donors.

CDR3 DNA: TGTGCCAGCAGCTTAGGGACTACTCTCTACGAGCAGTACTTC. This translates into CASSLGTTLYEQYF. The V and J genes are TRBV5-6 and TRBJ2-7, with 7 bases aligning to TRBD2. CDR1 is SGHDT and CDR2 is YYEEEE in the germline V gene. The CDR3 is 14 amino acids. Trimming took 2 bases from V and 3 from J; bases not matched to a gene: 5.